Described below is a single TCR beta chain sequence and its context. Its antigen has not been determined. The library was obtained by the immunoSEQ multiplex PCR assay. For the multiplex PCR, a mixture combining 60 forward primers for TCR Vbeta segments and 13 reverse primers for TCR Jbeta segments was used. The CDR3 region of rearranged TCR beta genes was amplified from genomic DNA with a multiplex PCR assay. The amplified TCR beta libraries were sequenced on the Illumina HiSeq System as 87-base-pair reads. On the study's bioinformatics: A later analysis counted some 80 million unique TCR beta chains across the roughly 700 repertoires, and some 12 million of these chains were shared by at least two donors. To remove PCR and sequencing errors, raw reads were error-corrected and collapsed into unique sequences using a nearest-neighbor algorithm that merged closely related sequences. To assign V, D and J gene segments, CDR3 sequences were aligned to IMGT reference sequences. For a sequence to be retained, a match of at least six nucleotides to both a V gene segment and a J gene segment was required. Rearrangements were called productive when the CDR3 lacked stop codons and stayed in frame with V and J; all others were non-productive. CDR3 was defined according to IMGT convention as the region running from the second conserved V-encoded cysteine to the conserved J-encoded phenylalanine. The earlier analysis of 500 to 600 of the donors excluded sequences that lacked an unambiguous match to a single V gene segment. An earlier analysis of a few hundred of the donors classified V segments as functional when productive rearrangements were above 56.7% and as segregating when the standard deviation between donors was above 5%. A statistical classification framework was built for diagnosing cytomegalovirus status from the catalog of TCR beta chain sequences. In a later analysis, TCR nucleotide sequences were compared against IMGT/GENE-DB human TR gene sequences so that V and J genes could be assigned. Using the TCRdist pipeline, a later analysis assigned CDR3 sequences along with most-parsimonious VDJ recombination scenarios. In a later analysis, each TCR beta chain was defined by its CDR3 amino acid sequence together with its V-gene family, and reads lacking a unique V-gene family were excluded. In a later analysis, fewer than 650 highly shared, low-generation-probability nucleotide sequences were removed to address suspected cross-contamination and a sequencing artifact. A later analysis calculated a clonal expansion index for each public chain from normalized within-repertoire ranks of inferred template counts. Generation probabilities in a later analysis came from a VDJ recombination model fitted to out-of-frame rearrangements, and those results were checked against IGoR. In a later analysis, hypergeometric tests were used to score TCR-TCR, TCR-HLA and TCR-CMV co-occurrence, with a repertoire-size bias correction applied to TCR pairs. In a later analysis, false discovery rates were estimated by permuting HLA or CMV assignments 20 times. In a later analysis, co-occurring TCRs were grouped with DBSCAN, and TCRdist sequence similarity was added when clustering was performed within HLA-allele-positive subsets. Repertoires with fewer than 30,000 or more than 120,000 public chains were left out of co-occurrence clustering, as were a handful of repertoires with anomalous nucleotide sharing. TCRdb took this table from immuneACCESS and kept in-frame rearrangements with V and J called. Such tables lack part of the clones; where checked against another copy, unresolved V genes explain under half of the gap, and the rest is unexplained. V, J and clone size derive from that table, while D and trimming were established from the DNA sequence. Per the sample table, the count is approximately 82,000 clones. The top ten clones comprise over 1.2% of the sample.

The cohort consisted of 666 healthy bone marrow donors. At the time of sampling, every cohort member was nominally healthy, though immune exposures that went unrecorded were likely present. The donor tested CMV seronegative, placing the donor among the roughly 400 seronegative members of the cohort. Every donor gave a peripheral blood sample, and the peripheral blood mononuclear cells from that sample were used for TCR beta sequencing. The Qiagen DNeasy Blood Extraction Kit was used to extract genomic DNA from the blood cell samples. The data stem from a study of cytomegalovirus exposure and HLA in healthy donors (dated by TCRdb to about 2017). Regarding the complete study: An earlier analysis of several hundred of the donors reported 276 Gb of sequence data and 95 million to 130 million unique TCR beta sequences obtained from about 200 million T cells. Because of strong linkage in the cohort, four or five DR-DQ haplotypes were treated as single units for association and clustering. Using immunosequencing, the study profiled T cell repertoires from around 680 subjects and related those repertoires to cytomegalovirus serostatus. An early release covering 500 to 750 HLA-typed donors comprised approximately 290 gigabases of sequencing data and roughly 85 million unique TCR sequences. Among the roughly 370 genotyped donors, approximately 81% belonged to the genetic ancestry cluster associated with self-reported Caucasian donors. The study aimed to test whether cataloging public T cell receptors could reveal signatures of past pathogen exposure. On average, 235,054 unique TCR beta nucleotide sequences were sequenced per donor among some 430 genotyped donors of the cohort, with 15% to 20% of those sequences being non-productive. A separate validation cohort of roughly 130 different subjects was used in addition to the approximately 640-subject first cohort. Alongside the repertoire data, information on donor age, sex, ethnicity and CMV serostatus was compiled. To predict cytomegalovirus infection status, the study combined high-throughput TCR immunosequencing, statistical association of individual TCRs with disease status, and machine learning. Every repertoire in the discovery cohort had been generated on one and the same sequencing platform. Both class I and class II loci were covered by HLA typing, at four-digit resolution. Typing coverage varied by locus: about 620-640 donors for A, B, C, DRB1 and DQB1; some 520 for DQA1; over 600 for DPA1; around 490 for DPB1. A later analysis re-examined previously published TCR beta repertoires from about 670 donors and added high-resolution HLA genotyping to investigate patterns of TCR occurrence. An earlier analysis of 587 of the donors used high-throughput TCR beta sequencing to judge whether each TCR beta V gene segment behaved as functional or pseudogenic. A later genetic analysis used genome-wide SNP genotypes for about 60% of the roughly 700 donors, treating that subset as a discovery cohort. The later analysis used no new phenotypic data to find candidate immune exposures, relying instead on TCR beta sequences and their occurrence across donors. The paper as a whole reports these results and caveats: When HLA alleles, especially DR and DQ, strongly co-occurred, attributing TCR associations to individual alleles was difficult. In a later analysis, HLA-associated TCR beta chains were found to be more clonally expanded and to have lower generation probabilities than equally common non-associated chains. Because some donors lacked HLA typing at each locus, the association tests relied only on the typed subset. A later analysis found that most CMV-associated TCR beta chains appeared HLA-restricted, with HLA associations seemingly driven largely by CMV exposure. Linkage disequilibrium might explain the correlated functional status among segregating V segments, but an unknown experimental factor could not be ruled out. Most TCR sequences were seen in very few donors, while some public TCRs were found in many individuals. A few of the identified cytomegalovirus-associated TCR beta chains were confirmed in vitro to be specific for cytomegalovirus antigens. The study listed 164 TCR beta chains as associated with cytomegalovirus. A group of highly shared sequence variants was considered likely to be a technical artifact of the sequencing pipeline. A further reported finding was that TCR beta sequences accurately predicted the HLA-A and HLA-B alleles for most subjects in the first cohort. In this cohort, only TCR beta chains were sequenced, and detectable features were limited by the absence of alpha or paired-chain data. The classifier was reported to diagnose cytomegalovirus status with high specificity and sensitivity in both the original cohort and the validation cohort. Around 16 rarely observed V segments, including chromosome 9 orphons, were excluded from the earlier analysis of almost 600 of the donors because counts were too low. The only immune exposure information available for the cohort was CMV serostatus. Some IMGT-functional V segments, including TRBV6-2 and TRBV6-3, could not be distinguished by the 87-base-pair reads and were therefore excluded. In a later analysis, some 18,000 TCR beta sequences were associated with specific HLA alleles at a false discovery rate of 0.05. In a later genetic analysis, fewer N-insertions in productive TCRs were reported among donors in an Asian-associated ancestry cluster than the roughly 640-donor mean. In a later analysis, several top co-occurrence clusters were reported to appear linked to parvovirus B19, influenza, CMV and Epstein-Barr virus. In a later analysis, the rate of TCR association differed among HLA loci, with DRB1 alleles having the most associated TCRs and HLA-C alleles having the fewest. Broadly in line with IMGT annotations, most TCR beta V segments showed up in productive rearrangements about 90% or about 30% of the time in an earlier analysis of around 600 of the donors. The authors suggested that the approach could potentially be generalized to other disease states and immunological phenotypes. Presence/absence analyses assumed roughly uniform sequencing depth across donors, an assumption that may not hold. V-gene and J-gene trimming of TCR beta chains was associated with a missense DCLRE1C variant in a later genetic analysis, and the association was replicated in an independent cohort.

The CDR3 goes from the cysteine to the phenylalanine over 16 residues. Only the CDR3 region is kept as DNA, spanning 48 bases read in frame from base 1. At the junction V is shortened by 0 bases and J by 2 bases, with 13 bases in between. As encoded in the germline V gene, CDR1 is LGHNT while CDR2 is FRNRAP. The chain is encoded by TRBV12-5 joined to TRBJ1-2; TRBD1 is possibly the D segment (6 matching bases). The receptor was isolated from a woman aged 55-69 years in good health and CMV-seronegative. Sequenced sample: PBMCs. The DNA sequence is TGTGCTAGTGGTTTGGTACCCGGACAGCAGAACTATGGCTACACCTTC. Its product reads: CASGLVPGQQNYGYTF.